This T cell receptor beta chain stems from a study of CD8+ T cells in alopecia areata. Study at large: Female C3H/HeJ mice aged roughly 7-11 weeks received skin from roughly 6-13-month-old C3H/HeJ donors with spontaneous alopecia. Study findings and constraints: Compared with normal scalp, lesional scalp had higher clonality and more expanded CD8+ clones. Although TCR sharing was seen in mice, sharing across patients was less clear, possibly for HLA-related reasons. Sequence data from scalp samples additionally include resident alphabeta T cells of normal skin.

This clone has ten or more counts. Its antigen is as yet unknown. Gene names follow the mouse nomenclature. Sequencing relied on a cDNA template that was reverse transcribed from extracted RNA. Libraries were prepared by immunoSEQ multiplex PCR; TCRdb keeps only in-frame clonotypes and omits some of them. The sample holds about 270,000 clones, and no clone turns up only once. Markers including CD4, CD8alpha, NKG2D and NKG2ACE guided sorting of pooled cutaneous lymph node cells. The clonotype originates from a C3H/HeJ mouse with alopecia areata. This strain's MHC haplotype is H2-k. Sequencing was performed on CD4+ T cells sorted from a lymph node.

The CDR3 region is CASSRRRGDTGQLYF. Partial CDR3 DNA: TGTGCTAGCAGTAGAAGACGGGGGGACACCGGG. The chain employs TRBV17 and TRBJ2-2; perhaps TRBD2 as D (6 bases). The read ends 4 residues before the CDR3 terminus; that terminus is restored from the germline J gene. With 2 bases removed from V and 3 bases from J, the gap between germline ends came to 10 bases. The CDR3 is 15 amino acids. Germline-derived CDR1 and CDR2 are MNHDT and YYDKIL.